This T cell receptor (beta chain) was captured by sequencing in a study of early T cells in non-severe SARS-CoV-2 infection. This clonotype was seen only a few times. The CDR3 length is 20 residues. From germline, CDR1 is SGHTA and CDR2 FQGTGA. J gave up 1 base and V 2 bases, and 13 bases lay outside the gene matches. Attachment of unique molecular identifiers was made to individual cDNA molecules. TCRdb reprocessed the 5' RACE reads with MiXCR, giving one entry per CDR3 protein. Of about 84,000 distinct CDR3 sequences in the sample, around an eighth are singletons; the top ten hold 2.6%. The sequence was collected from an adult who was a healthcare worker with PCR-confirmed SARS-CoV-2 infection or an uninfected control (not recorded which). The chain joins TRBV7-3 to TRBJ2-4; 11 nucleotides match TRBD2. Sequenced material: whole blood. For the CDR3, the DNA is TGTGCCAGCAGCTTAGTCGCGACTAGCGGGACCGAGAGGGCCAAAAACATTCAGTACTTC. Translation: CASSLVATSGTERAKNIQYF. The variable domain in full, completed from reference TRBV7-3 and TRBJ2-4, reads GAGVSQTPSNKVTEKGKYVELRCDPISGHTALYWYRQSLGQGPEFLIYFQGTGAADDSGLPNDRFFAVRPEGSVSTLKIQRTERGDSAVYLCASSLVATSGTERAKNIQYFGAGTRLSVL.